This TCR beta chain was profiled in a study of blood T cell repertoires in COVID-19. Study in general: The cDNA or gDNA used as material had been derived from T cells, B-cell-depleted T cells, or PBMCs.

Authors' methods: Amplification of reference gene primers provided the estimated nucleated cell counts. TCRdb's table, derived via immunoSEQ multiplex PCR, lists solely in-frame clones and lacks some. V and J calls plus clone size are reproduced from that table; the DNA served to infer D and trimming. The sample consists of 190,000 or so clones, just under 90% of them appearing once. About this clone: At one end, the junction sequence differs from germline, possibly due to a read error.

Germline V CDR1 and CDR2: SGHTA, FQGNSA. The CDR3 length is 15 residues. The material sequenced was peripheral blood. This sequence joins TRBV7-2 and TRBJ2-2; tentatively, D is TRBD1 (7 bases). This receptor was obtained from a man aged 60 to 75 who had recovered from COVID-19. The CDR3 bases are TGTGCCAGCAGCCCAGGGGGGCCGAACGCCGGGGAGCTGTTTTTT. Translating gives CASSPGGPNAGELFF.